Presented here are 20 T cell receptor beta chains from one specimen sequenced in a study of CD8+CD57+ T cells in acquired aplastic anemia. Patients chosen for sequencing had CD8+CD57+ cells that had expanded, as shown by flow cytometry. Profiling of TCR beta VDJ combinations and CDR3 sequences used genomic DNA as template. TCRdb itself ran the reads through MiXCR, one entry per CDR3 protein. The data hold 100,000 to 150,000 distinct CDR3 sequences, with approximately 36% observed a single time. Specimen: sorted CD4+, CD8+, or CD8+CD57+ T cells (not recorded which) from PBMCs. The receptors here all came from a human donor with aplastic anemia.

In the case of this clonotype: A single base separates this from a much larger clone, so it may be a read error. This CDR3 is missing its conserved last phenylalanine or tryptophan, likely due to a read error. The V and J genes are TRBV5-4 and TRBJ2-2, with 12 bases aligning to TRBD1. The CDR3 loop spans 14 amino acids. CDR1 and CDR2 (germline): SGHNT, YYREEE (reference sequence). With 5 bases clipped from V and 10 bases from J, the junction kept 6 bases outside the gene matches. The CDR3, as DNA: TGTGCCAGCAGTCGGGACAGGGGGCAAGAGGAGCTGTTTCTT. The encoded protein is CASSRDRGQEELFL.

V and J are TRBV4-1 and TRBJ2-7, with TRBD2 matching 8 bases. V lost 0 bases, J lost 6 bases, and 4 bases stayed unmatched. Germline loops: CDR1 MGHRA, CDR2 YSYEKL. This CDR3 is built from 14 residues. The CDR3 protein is CASSQEGGLAEQYF. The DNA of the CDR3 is TGCGCCAGCAGCCAAGAGGGCGGACTAGCCGAGCAGTACTTC.

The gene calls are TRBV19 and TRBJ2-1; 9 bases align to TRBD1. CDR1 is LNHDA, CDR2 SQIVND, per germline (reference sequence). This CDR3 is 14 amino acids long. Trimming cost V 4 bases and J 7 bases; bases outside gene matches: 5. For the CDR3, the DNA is TGTGCCAGTAGTAGGGAAGACAGGGGGAATGAGCAGTTCTTC. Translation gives CASSREDRGNEQFF.

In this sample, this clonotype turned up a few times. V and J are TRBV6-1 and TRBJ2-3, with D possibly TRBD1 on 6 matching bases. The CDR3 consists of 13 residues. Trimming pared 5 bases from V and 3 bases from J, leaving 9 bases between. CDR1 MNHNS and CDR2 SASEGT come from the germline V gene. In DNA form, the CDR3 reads TGTGCCAGCAGTCGGACAGTGACAGATACGCAGTATTTT. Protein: CASSRTVTDTQYF.

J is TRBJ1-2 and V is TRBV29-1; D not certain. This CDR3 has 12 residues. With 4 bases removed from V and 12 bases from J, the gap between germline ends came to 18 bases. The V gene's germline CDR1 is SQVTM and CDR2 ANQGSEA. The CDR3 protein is CSVGENISGNTF. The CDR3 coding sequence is TGCAGCGTTGGGGAGAATATCTCTGGAAACACCTTC.

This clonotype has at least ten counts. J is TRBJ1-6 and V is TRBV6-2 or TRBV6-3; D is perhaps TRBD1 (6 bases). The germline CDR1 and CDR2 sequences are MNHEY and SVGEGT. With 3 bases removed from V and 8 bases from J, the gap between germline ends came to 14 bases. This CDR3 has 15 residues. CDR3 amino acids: CASSYWQGSDSPLHF. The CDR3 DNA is TGTGCCAGCAGTTATTGGCAGGGGAGTGATTCACCCCTCCACTTT.

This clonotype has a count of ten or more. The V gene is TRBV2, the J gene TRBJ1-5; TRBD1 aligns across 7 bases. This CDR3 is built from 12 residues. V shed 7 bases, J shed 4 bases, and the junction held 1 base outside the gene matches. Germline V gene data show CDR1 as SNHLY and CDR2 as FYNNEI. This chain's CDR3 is CASTQGNQPQHF. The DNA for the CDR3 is TGTGCCAGCACACAGGGGAATCAGCCCCAGCATTTT.

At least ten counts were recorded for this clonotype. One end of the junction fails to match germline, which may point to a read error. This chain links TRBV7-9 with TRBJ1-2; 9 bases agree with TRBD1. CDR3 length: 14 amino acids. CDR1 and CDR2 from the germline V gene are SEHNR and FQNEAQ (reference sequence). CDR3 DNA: TGCGCCAGCAGCATCGGACAGGGGAACTATGGCTACACCTTC. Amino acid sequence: CASSIGQGNYGYTF. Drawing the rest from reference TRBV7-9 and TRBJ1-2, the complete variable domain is DTGVSQNPRHKITKRGQNVTFRCDPISEHNRLYWYRQTLGQGPEFLTYFQNEAQLEKSRLLSDRFSAERPKGSFSTLEIQRTEQGDSAMYLCASSIGQGNYGYTFGSGTRLTVV.

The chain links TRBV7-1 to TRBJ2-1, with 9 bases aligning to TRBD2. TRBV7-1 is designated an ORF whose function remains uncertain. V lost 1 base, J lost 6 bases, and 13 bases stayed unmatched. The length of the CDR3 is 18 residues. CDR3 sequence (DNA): TGTGCCAGCAGCTCAGAAGGCGGGGGGGTGGGTTTTGGCAATGAGCAGTTCTTC. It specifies CASSSEGGGVGFGNEQFF.

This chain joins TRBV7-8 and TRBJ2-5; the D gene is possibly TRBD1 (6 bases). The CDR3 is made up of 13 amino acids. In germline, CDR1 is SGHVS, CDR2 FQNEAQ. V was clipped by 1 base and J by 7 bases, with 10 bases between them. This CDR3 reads CASSLVPRGTQYF. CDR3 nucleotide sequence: TGTGCCAGCAGCTTAGTCCCCAGGGGGACCCAGTACTTC.

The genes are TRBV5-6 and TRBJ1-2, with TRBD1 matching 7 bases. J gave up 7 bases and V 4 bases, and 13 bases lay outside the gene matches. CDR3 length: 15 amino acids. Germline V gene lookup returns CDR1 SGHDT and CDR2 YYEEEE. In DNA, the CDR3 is TGTGCCAGCAGCCCCTACCCGGACAGGCTAAGTGGCTACACCTTC. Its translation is CASSPYPDRLSGYTF.

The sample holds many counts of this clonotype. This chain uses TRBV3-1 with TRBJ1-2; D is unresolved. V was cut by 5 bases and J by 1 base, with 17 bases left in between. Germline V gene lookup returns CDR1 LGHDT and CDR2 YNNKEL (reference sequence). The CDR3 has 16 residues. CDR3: CASSYPPARLNYGYTF. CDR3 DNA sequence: TGTGCCAGCAGCTATCCTCCGGCACGCCTTAACTATGGCTACACCTTC.

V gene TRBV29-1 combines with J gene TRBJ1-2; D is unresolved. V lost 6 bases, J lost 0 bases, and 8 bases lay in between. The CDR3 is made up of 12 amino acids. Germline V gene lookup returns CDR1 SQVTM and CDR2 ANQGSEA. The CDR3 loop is CSVSGTNYGYTF. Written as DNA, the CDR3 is TGCAGCGTGAGCGGGACTAACTATGGCTACACCTTC.

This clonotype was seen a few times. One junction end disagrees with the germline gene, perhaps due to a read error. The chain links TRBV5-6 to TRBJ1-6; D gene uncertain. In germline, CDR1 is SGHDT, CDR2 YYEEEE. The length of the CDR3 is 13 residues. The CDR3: CASSVVLGSPFHF. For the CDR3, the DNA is TGTGCCAGCAGCGTAGTATTAGGTTCACCCTTCCACTTT.

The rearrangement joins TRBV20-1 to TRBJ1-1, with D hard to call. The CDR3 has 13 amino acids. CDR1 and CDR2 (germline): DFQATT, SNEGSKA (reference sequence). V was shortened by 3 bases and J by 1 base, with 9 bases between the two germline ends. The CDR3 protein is CSARYPQNTEAFF. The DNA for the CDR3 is TGCAGTGCTAGGTACCCACAGAACACTGAAGCTTTCTTT.

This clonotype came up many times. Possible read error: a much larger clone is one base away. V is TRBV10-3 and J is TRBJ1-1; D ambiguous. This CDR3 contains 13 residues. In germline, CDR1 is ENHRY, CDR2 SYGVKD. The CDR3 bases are TGTGCCATCAGTGATGGAAGGGAAACTGAAGCTCTCTTT. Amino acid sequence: CAISDGRETEALF.

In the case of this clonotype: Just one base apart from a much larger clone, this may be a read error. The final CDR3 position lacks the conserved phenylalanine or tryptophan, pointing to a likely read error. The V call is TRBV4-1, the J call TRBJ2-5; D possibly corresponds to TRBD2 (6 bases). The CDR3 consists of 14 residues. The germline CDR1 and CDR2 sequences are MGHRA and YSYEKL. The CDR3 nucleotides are TGTGCCAGCAGCCTCCGGGATGGAGGGGAGACCCAGTACTAC. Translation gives CASSLRDGGETQYY.

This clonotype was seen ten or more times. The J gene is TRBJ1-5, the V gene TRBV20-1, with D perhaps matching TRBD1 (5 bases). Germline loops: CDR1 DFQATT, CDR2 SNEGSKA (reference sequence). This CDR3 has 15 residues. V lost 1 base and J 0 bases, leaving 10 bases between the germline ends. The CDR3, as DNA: TGCAGTGCTAGAGCGGGGGGAAATAGCAATCAGCCCCAGCATTTT. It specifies CSARAGGNSNQPQHF.

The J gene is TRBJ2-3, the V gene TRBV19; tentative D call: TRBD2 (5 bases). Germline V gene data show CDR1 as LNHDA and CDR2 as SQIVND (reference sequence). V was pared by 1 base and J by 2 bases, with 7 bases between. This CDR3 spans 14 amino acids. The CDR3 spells CASSIGGYTDTQYF. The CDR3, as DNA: TGTGCCAGTAGTATAGGAGGGTACACAGATACGCAGTATTTT.

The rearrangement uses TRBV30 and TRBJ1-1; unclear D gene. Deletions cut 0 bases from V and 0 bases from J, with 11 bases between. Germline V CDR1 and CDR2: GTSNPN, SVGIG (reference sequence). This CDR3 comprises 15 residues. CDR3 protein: CAWSVHRLMNTEAFF. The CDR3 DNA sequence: TGTGCCTGGAGTGTACACAGACTTATGAACACTGAAGCTTTCTTT.